These 16 T cell receptor beta chains share one sample of origin, sequenced in a study of blood T cell repertoires in COVID-19. TCRdb's copy holds only in-frame clones and misses some; the assay was immunoSEQ multiplex PCR. The sample records fewer than 70,000 clones, roughly 85% being singletons. The sequencing sample was made of peripheral blood. The receptors shown here come from a man aged 50-59 years with acute or convalescent COVID-19.

The rearrangement joins TRBV6-5 to TRBJ1-1; D gene unclear. With 2 bases removed from V and 6 bases from J, the gap between germline ends came to 13 bases. Germline V gene lookup returns CDR1 MNHEY and CDR2 SVGAGI. CDR3 length equals 14 residues. CDR3 nucleotides: TGTGCCAGCAGTTACGGTACAAATCGGGCTGAAGCTTTCTTT. Translated, it gives CASSYGTNRAEAFF.

The chain uses TRBV7-3 and TRBJ2-5; D is perhaps TRBD2 (7 bases). Trimming removed 3 bases from V and 6 bases from J, with 8 bases in between. The CDR3 covers 12 residues. The V gene's germline CDR1 is SGHTA and CDR2 FQGTGA. The CDR3 loop reads CASSLGGQTQYF. The CDR3 nucleotides read TGTGCCAGCAGCTTGGGGGGGCAGACCCAGTACTTC.

The chain links TRBV19 to TRBJ1-6; D unresolved. The CDR3 runs to 15 residues. The ends were cut back, 3 bases at V and 9 bases at J, with 15 bases in the middle. The germline CDR1 and CDR2 sequences are LNHDA and SQIVND (reference sequence). The CDR3 is CASSMGPEVGSPLHF. The CDR3 nucleotides are TGTGCCAGTAGTATGGGTCCTGAGGTGGGTTCACCCCTCCACTTT.

This clone was observed a handful of times. The genes are TRBV28 and TRBJ1-2; no clear D. In germline, CDR1 is MDHEN, CDR2 SYDVKM. The CDR3 length is 14 residues. Trimming took off 3 bases at V and 8 bases at J, with 16 bases between the two ends. The CDR3 DNA reads as TGTGCCAGCAGTTTGGGTTCAGAGGTTAACGGCTACACCTTC. As protein: CASSLGSEVNGYTF.

This chain connects TRBV5-5 to TRBJ1-1; TRBD1 is a possible D gene (5 bases). The ends were cut back, 4 bases at V and 1 base at J, with 11 bases in the middle. CDR1 is SGHKS and CDR2 is YYEKEE in the germline V gene (reference sequence). This CDR3 has 14 amino acids. CDR3: CASSAGTSNTEAFF. The CDR3 coding sequence is TGTGCCAGCAGCGCTGGGACTTCGAACACTGAAGCTTTCTTT.

The rearrangement joins TRBV3-1 (or the pseudogene TRBV3-2) to TRBJ2-1; TRBD1 matches 8 bases. Per the germline V gene, CDR1 is LGHDT and CDR2 is YNNKEL (reference sequence). The CDR3 loop spans 13 amino acids. V lost 4 bases and J lost 11; bases outside the gene matches: 7. This chain's CDR3 is CASSRRQGQQQFF. Written as DNA, the CDR3 is TGTGCCAGCAGCCGCCGACAGGGGCAGCAGCAGTTCTTC.

The V and J genes are TRBV4-1 and TRBJ1-1; TRBD1 is a possible D gene (6 bases). Trimming took off 0 bases at V and 5 bases at J, with 16 bases between the two ends. The CDR3 sequence is 16 residues long. Germline V gives CDR1 MGHRA, CDR2 YSYEKL. CDR3 loop: CASSQEVLQGWTEAFF. The DNA of the CDR3 is TGCGCCAGCAGCCAAGAAGTTTTACAGGGCTGGACTGAAGCTTTCTTT.

The rearrangement uses TRBV10-3 and TRBJ1-1, with a weak D call TRBD1 (6 bases). Trimming stripped 2 bases from V and 1 base from J, with 14 bases between. CDR1 and CDR2 (germline): ENHRY, SYGVKD. The CDR3 sequence is 16 residues long. Here the CDR3 reads CAISEAPQGKNTEAFF. In DNA, the CDR3 is TGTGCCATCAGTGAGGCCCCCCAGGGGAAGAACACTGAAGCTTTCTTT.

The J gene is TRBJ2-7, the V gene TRBV5-1, with a possible D match to TRBD1 (6 bases). This CDR3 has 15 amino acids. Germline CDR1 and CDR2: SGHRS and YFSETQ. The V and J ends lost 0 bases and 3 bases respectively, with 13 bases between them. The CDR3 coding sequence is TGCGCCAGCAGCTTGGATGGACAGAGCTACTACGAGCAGTACTTC. Translation gives CASSLDGQSYYEQYF.

The rearrangement links TRBV7-6 to TRBJ2-1; D possibly corresponds to TRBD1 (5 bases). Between the trimmed V and J ends, which lost 5 bases and 0 bases, there was a span of 11 bases. This CDR3 has 15 amino acids. Germline V gene data show CDR1 as SGHVS and CDR2 as FNYEAQ. The CDR3, as DNA: TGTGCCAGCAGCCCATACAGGAGCTCCTACAATGAGCAGTTCTTC. This gives the protein CASSPYRSSYNEQFF.

This chain connects TRBV5-4 to TRBJ2-5, with 9 bases aligning to TRBD1. V was pared by 3 bases and J by 1 base, with 7 bases of the junction left unmatched. The germline V gene has CDR1 SGHNT and CDR2 YYREEE (reference sequence). The CDR3 runs 16 residues. The CDR3 coding sequence is TGTGCCAGCAGCTCTGGACAGGGGAAGGGCCAAGAGACCCAGTACTTC. Translated: CASSSGQGKGQETQYF.

This rearrangement joins TRBV28 to TRBJ2-3; 8 positions match TRBD1. Germline lookup yields CDR1 MDHEN and CDR2 SYDVKM. CDR3 length: 19 amino acids. J lost 3 bases, V lost 5 bases, and 19 bases had no gene match. The CDR3 reads CASSTLSSNGQGSTDTQYF. In DNA form, the CDR3 reads TGTGCCAGCAGTACTCTCTCCTCCAATGGACAGGGCTCGACAGATACGCAGTATTTT.

The chain employs TRBV15 and TRBJ1-4; D is perhaps TRBD1 (6 bases). The CDR3 spans 18 residues. V was clipped by 0 bases and J by 3 bases, with 17 bases between them. Germline assignment: CDR1 LNHNV and CDR2 YYDKDF (reference sequence). The CDR3 here is CATSRDPPRQAPNEKLFF. The CDR3 DNA is TGTGCCACCAGCAGAGATCCCCCTCGACAGGCCCCTAATGAAAAACTGTTTTTT.

The chain recombines TRBV4-2 with TRBJ1-5; 7 bases fit TRBD1. CDR3 length: 15 amino acids. CDR1 is LGHNA, CDR2 YNFKEQ, per germline. The V segment lost 0 bases and the J segment 5 bases; nucleotides outside the gene matches: 4. Here the CDR3 DNA reads TGTGCCAGCAGCCAAGATGGGCAGGGGGATCAGCCCCAGCATTTT. It codes for CASSQDGQGDQPQHF.

The chain carries TRBV19 and TRBJ2-3; D is possibly TRBD2 (6 bases). Trimming took off 7 bases at V and 0 bases at J, with 17 bases between the two ends. The germline CDR1 and CDR2 sequences are LNHDA and SQIVND (reference sequence). The CDR3 loop spans 16 amino acids. CDR3 residues: CASIAPGETSTDTQYF. The CDR3 nucleotides are TGTGCCAGTATCGCCCCGGGGGAGACTAGCACAGATACGCAGTATTTT.

The V call is TRBV5-1, the J call TRBJ1-4; D remains ambiguous. Germline V gives CDR1 SGHRS, CDR2 YFSETQ. This CDR3 spans 13 amino acids. Trimming left V 4 bases short and J 5 bases short, with 9 bases between. In DNA form, the CDR3 reads TGCGCCAGCAGCCCCTCCCCCAATGAAAAACTGTTTTTT. It codes for CASSPSPNEKLFF.